These T cell receptor beta chains were read from a single sample in a study of blood T cell repertoires in COVID-19. Produced via immunoSEQ multiplex PCR; TCRdb's table is partial and in-frame only. The table has approximately 170,000 clones, approximately 83% seen once. Sequenced sample: peripheral blood. These TCRs come from a man aged 65-85 years with active or convalescent COVID-19. CDR3s include the opening cysteine and the closing phenylalanine or tryptophan.

CDR3 protein: CASSRLQGGEQFF; J gene: TRBJ2-1; V gene: TRBV18
CDR3 protein: CASSQDGLGQGYLNTEAFF; J gene: TRBJ1-1; V gene: TRBV4-3
CDR3 protein: CASRDRVYGELFF; J gene: TRBJ2-2; V gene: TRBV12-3/TRBV12-4
CDR3 protein: CSVLPRLAATDTQYF; J gene: TRBJ2-3; V gene: TRBV29-1
CDR3 protein: CASSLQGREPQHF; J gene: TRBJ1-5; V gene: TRBV5-1
CDR3 protein: CASSLFSGGAIEDIQYF; J gene: TRBJ2-4; V gene: TRBV5-1
CDR3 protein: CASGGSTGSYNEQFF; J gene: TRBJ2-1; V gene: TRBV2
CDR3 protein: CASSQGQGRGYTF; J gene: TRBJ1-2; V gene: TRBV5-1
CDR3 protein: CASSRGSEGETQYF; J gene: TRBJ2-5; V gene: TRBV18
CDR3 protein: CASSEGDNPLGKNIQYF; J gene: TRBJ2-4; V gene: TRBV6-1
CDR3 protein: CSVEVPGSNYGYTF; J gene: TRBJ1-2; V gene: TRBV29-1
CDR3 protein: CASSASSGNTIYF; J gene: TRBJ1-3; V gene: TRBV2
CDR3 protein: CASSSGSYEQYF; J gene: TRBJ2-7; V gene: TRBV6-2/TRBV6-3
CDR3 protein: CASSLGHRGAEAFF; J gene: TRBJ1-1; V gene: TRBV7-6
CDR3 protein: CASSFRTGGEQYF; J gene: TRBJ2-7; V gene: TRBV6-5
CDR3 protein: CAISEPGGNQPQHF; J gene: TRBJ1-5; V gene: TRBV10-3
CDR3 protein: CASSRSTPSGTTYEQYF; J gene: TRBJ2-7; V gene: TRBV4-3